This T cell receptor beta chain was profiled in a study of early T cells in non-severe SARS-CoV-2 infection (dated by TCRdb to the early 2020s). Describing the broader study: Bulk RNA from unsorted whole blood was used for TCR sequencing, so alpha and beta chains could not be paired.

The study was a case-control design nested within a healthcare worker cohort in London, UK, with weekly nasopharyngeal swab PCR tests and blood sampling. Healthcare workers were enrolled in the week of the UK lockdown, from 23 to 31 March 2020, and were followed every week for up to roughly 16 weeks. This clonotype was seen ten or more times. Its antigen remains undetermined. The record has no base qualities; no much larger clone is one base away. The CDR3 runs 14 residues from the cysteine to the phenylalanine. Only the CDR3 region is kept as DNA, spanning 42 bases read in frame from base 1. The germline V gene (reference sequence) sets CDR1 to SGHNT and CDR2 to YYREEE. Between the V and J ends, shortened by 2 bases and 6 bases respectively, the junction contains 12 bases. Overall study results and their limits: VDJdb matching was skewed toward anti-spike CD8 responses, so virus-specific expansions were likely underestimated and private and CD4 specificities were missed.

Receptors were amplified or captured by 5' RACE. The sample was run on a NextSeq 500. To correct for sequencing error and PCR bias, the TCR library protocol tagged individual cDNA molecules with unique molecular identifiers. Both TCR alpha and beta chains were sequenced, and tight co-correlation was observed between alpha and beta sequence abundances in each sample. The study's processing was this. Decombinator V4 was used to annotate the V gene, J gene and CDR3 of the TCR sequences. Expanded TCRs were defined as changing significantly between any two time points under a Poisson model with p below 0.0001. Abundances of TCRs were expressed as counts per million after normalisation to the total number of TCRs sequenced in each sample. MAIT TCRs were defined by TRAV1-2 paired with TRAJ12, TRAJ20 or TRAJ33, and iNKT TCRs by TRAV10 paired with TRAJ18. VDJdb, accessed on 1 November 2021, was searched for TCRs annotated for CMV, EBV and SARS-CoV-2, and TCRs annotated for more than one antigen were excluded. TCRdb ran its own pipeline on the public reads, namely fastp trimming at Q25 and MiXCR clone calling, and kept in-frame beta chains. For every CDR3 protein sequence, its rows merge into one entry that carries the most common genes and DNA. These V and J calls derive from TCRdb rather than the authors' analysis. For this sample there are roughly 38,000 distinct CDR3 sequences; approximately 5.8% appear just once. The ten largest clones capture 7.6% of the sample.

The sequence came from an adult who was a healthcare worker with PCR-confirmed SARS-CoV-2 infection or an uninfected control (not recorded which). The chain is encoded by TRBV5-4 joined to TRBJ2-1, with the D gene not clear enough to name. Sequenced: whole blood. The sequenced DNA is TGTGCCAGCAGCTTAGGCCGCCCCGGCAATGAGCAGTTCTTC. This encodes CASSLGRPGNEQFF.